One sample yielded the 2 T cell receptor beta chains listed below, sequenced in a study of CD8 T cells in ankylosing spondylitis. MiXCR, run by TCRdb on the 5' RACE reads, gives a single entry per CDR3 protein. The table lists around 210,000 distinct CDR3 sequences, roughly 8.2% of them singletons. Sequencing was carried out using blood, either unsorted or a sorted T cell fraction (not recorded which). The receptors come from a female donor with ankylosing spondylitis or in good health (not recorded which).

This clonotype was observed many times. The chain has TRBV9 and TRBJ2-5, with TRBD2 matching over 8 bases. Unmatched junction bases numbered 11, after V lost 6 bases and J lost 4 bases. The CDR3 is made up of 15 amino acids. Per the germline V gene, CDR1 is SGDLS and CDR2 is YYNGEE. CDR3 DNA sequence: TGTGCCAGCAATCCGGGAGGGGAAAATAGAGAGACCCAGTACTTC. Protein sequence: CASNPGGENRETQYF.

The genes are TRBV2 and TRBJ2-7; 8 positions agree with TRBD1. This CDR3 spans 13 amino acids. The V and J ends lost 4 bases and 3 bases, in that order; junction bases with no gene match: 2. The germline gives CDR1 SNHLY, CDR2 FYNNEI. In nucleotides, the CDR3 is TGTGCCAGCAGTGCGGGACAGGACTACGAGCAGTACTTC. This translates into CASSAGQDYEQYF. The full variable domain, with the rest looked up from reference TRBV2 and TRBJ2-7, is EPEVTQTPSHQVTQMGQEVILRCVPISNHLYFYWYRQILGQKVEFLVSFYNNEISEKSEIFDDQFSVERPDGSNFTLKIRSTKLEDSAMYFCASSAGQDYEQYFGPGTRLTVT.